These T cell receptor beta chains were read from a single sample in a study of blood T cell repertoires in COVID-19. Only in-frame clones appear in the TCRdb table, and some are missing; sequencing was by immunoSEQ multiplex PCR. Found here are hundreds of thousands of clones, 89% of them singletons; the top ten hold around 9.5%. Material for sequencing was PBMCs or T cells enriched from blood (not recorded which). The receptor set was obtained from a woman in her thirties or forties who had recovered from COVID-19. Both conserved end residues are part of each CDR3. The order of the fields is clone size, V gene, J gene, D gene, CDR3 DNA, CDR3 protein. The D gene is left open where the match is weak. Clone sizes are given selectively: once, few, many, or a class where the clone is expanded.

abundance: .
v_gene: TRBV28
j_gene: TRBJ2-1
d_gene: TRBD2
CDR3nt: TGTGCCAGCAGTTTGGGGCTAGCGGGAGGACACAATGAGCAGTTCTTC
CDR3aa: CASSLGLAGGHNEQFF

abundance: .
v_gene: TRBV9
j_gene: TRBJ2-7
d_gene: .
CDR3nt: TGTGCCAGCAGCGTTTCAGGAAACTCCTACGAGCAGTACTTC
CDR3aa: CASSVSGNSYEQYF

abundance: few
v_gene: TRBV19
j_gene: TRBJ1-4
d_gene: .
CDR3nt: TGTGCCAGTAGTGACCCGGGAGCTACAAATGAAAAACTGTTTTTT
CDR3aa: CASSDPGATNEKLFF

abundance: .
v_gene: TRBV7-6
j_gene: TRBJ2-1
d_gene: .
CDR3nt: TGTGCCAGCAGCTTAGACTCTGGGGTGGGGACAACCTACAATGAGCAGTTCTTC
CDR3aa: CASSLDSGVGTTYNEQFF

abundance: .
v_gene: TRBV5-1
j_gene: TRBJ2-2
d_gene: TRBD2
CDR3nt: TGCGCCAGCAGCCTTCCCGGGACTAGCGGAGCCGACACCGGGGAGCTGTTTTTT
CDR3aa: CASSLPGTSGADTGELFF

abundance: .
v_gene: TRBV7-3
j_gene: TRBJ2-6
d_gene: .
CDR3nt: TGTGCCAGCAGCTTATACGGCTCTGGGGCCAACGTCCTGACTTTC
CDR3aa: CASSLYGSGANVLTF

abundance: .
v_gene: TRBV9
j_gene: TRBJ2-1
d_gene: TRBD2
CDR3nt: TGTGCCAGCAGCGTAAGGCTAGCGGGAGGCCACAATGAGCAGTTCTTC
CDR3aa: CASSVRLAGGHNEQFF

abundance: once
v_gene: TRBV7-8
j_gene: TRBJ2-2
d_gene: TRBD1
CDR3nt: TGTGCCAGCAGCGTCGGACAGGGGGCGGGCACCGGGGAGCTGTTTTTT
CDR3aa: CASSVGQGAGTGELFF

abundance: .
v_gene: TRBV28
j_gene: TRBJ1-1
d_gene: .
CDR3nt: TGTGCCAGCGGGACACGGAAATTAAAGCTTTTCTTT
CDR3aa: CASGTRKLKLFF

abundance: .
v_gene: TRBV10-3
j_gene: TRBJ2-5
d_gene: TRBD2
CDR3nt: TGTGCCATCCAAAGGGAGGGGCAGGAGACCCAGTACTTC
CDR3aa: CAIQREGQETQYF

abundance: .
v_gene: TRBV5-1
j_gene: TRBJ1-6
d_gene: .
CDR3nt: TGCGCCAGCAGCTTTGGTAAGAGCGATTCACCCCTCCACTTT
CDR3aa: CASSFGKSDSPLHF

abundance: .
v_gene: TRBV27
j_gene: TRBJ2-1
d_gene: TRBD2
CDR3nt: TGTGCCAGCAGACTAGCGGGAGTGGGCAATGAGCAGTTCTTC
CDR3aa: CASRLAGVGNEQFF

abundance: .
v_gene: TRBV28
j_gene: TRBJ2-3
d_gene: TRBD1
CDR3nt: TGTGCCAGCAGTCCACCTGACAGGGACACAGATACGCAGTATTTT
CDR3aa: CASSPPDRDTDTQYF

abundance: .
v_gene: TRBV19
j_gene: TRBJ1-6
d_gene: TRBD1
CDR3nt: TGTGCCAGTAGTAAAGGAGGACAGGGTGGTAATTCACCCCTCCACTTT
CDR3aa: CASSKGGQGGNSPLHF

abundance: .
v_gene: TRBV15
j_gene: TRBJ2-3
d_gene: TRBD2
CDR3nt: TGTGCCACCAGCAGACGCCGGGTAGCGGGGGGGATAGATACGCAGTATTTT
CDR3aa: CATSRRRVAGGIDTQYF

abundance: once
v_gene: TRBV29-1
j_gene: TRBJ2-7
d_gene: TRBD2
CDR3nt: TGCAGCGTTGATACGGGGGGGCCAGACGAGCAGTACTTC
CDR3aa: CSVDTGGPDEQYF

abundance: once
v_gene: TRBV11-2
j_gene: TRBJ2-1
d_gene: TRBD2
CDR3nt: TGTGCCAGCAGCATAGGACTAGCCTACAATGAGCAGTTCTTC
CDR3aa: CASSIGLAYNEQFF

abundance: .
v_gene: TRBV24-1
j_gene: TRBJ2-3
d_gene: TRBD2
CDR3nt: TGTGCCACCAGTTCTAGCGGAGATACGCAGTATTTT
CDR3aa: CATSSSGDTQYF

abundance: once
v_gene: TRBV24-1
j_gene: TRBJ2-1
d_gene: .
CDR3nt: TGTGCCACCAGTTCTAACAGGGAGCGCAATGAGCAGTTCTTC
CDR3aa: CATSSNRERNEQFF

abundance: .
v_gene: TRBV28
j_gene: TRBJ1-2
d_gene: TRBD1
CDR3nt: TGTGCCAGCAAAGACAGGGCCGCAATTTATGGCTACACCTTC
CDR3aa: CASKDRAAIYGYTF

abundance: .
v_gene: TRBV11-1
j_gene: TRBJ2-7
d_gene: TRBD1
CDR3nt: TGTGCCAGCAGCTTAGAGGGACAGGCTTCCTACGAGCAGTACTTC
CDR3aa: CASSLEGQASYEQYF

abundance: .
v_gene: TRBV10-1
j_gene: TRBJ1-1
d_gene: .
CDR3nt: TGCGCCAGCACGTGGGTAGGGGGACCTGAAGCTTTCTTT
CDR3aa: CASTWVGGPEAFF

abundance: few
v_gene: TRBV7-9
j_gene: TRBJ2-3
d_gene: .
CDR3nt: TGTGCCAGCAGCTTCCAGCGACTTGCCGGCCTCACAGATACGCAGTATTTT
CDR3aa: CASSFQRLAGLTDTQYF

abundance: .
v_gene: TRBV5-1
j_gene: TRBJ2-5
d_gene: TRBD2
CDR3nt: TGCGCCAGCAGCTTCCGGACTAGCGGGGGGGCCCTCGGCAAAGAGACCCAGTACTTC
CDR3aa: CASSFRTSGGALGKETQYF

abundance: .
v_gene: TRBV6-2/TRBV6-3
j_gene: TRBJ2-5
d_gene: TRBD1
CDR3nt: TGTGCCAGCAGTTCCGGCCAGGCCGGGACAGGGAAGTTCCGCGAGACCCAGTACTTC
CDR3aa: CASSSGQAGTGKFRETQYF

abundance: .
v_gene: TRBV10-3
j_gene: TRBJ1-2
d_gene: .
CDR3nt: TGTGCCATCAGTGAGTCTCTGCGGACAGTTACGGGCGGCTACACCTTC
CDR3aa: CAISESLRTVTGGYTF

abundance: .
v_gene: TRBV5-1
j_gene: TRBJ1-1
d_gene: TRBD1
CDR3nt: TGCGCCAGCAGCTTGGGACAGGGGAGGAATGAAGCTTTCTTT
CDR3aa: CASSLGQGRNEAFF

abundance: .
v_gene: TRBV7-9
j_gene: TRBJ2-1
d_gene: .
CDR3nt: TGTGCCAGCAGCCCCCCGGGAAGCTCCTACAATGAGCAGTTCTTC
CDR3aa: CASSPPGSSYNEQFF

abundance: many
v_gene: TRBV19
j_gene: TRBJ1-3
d_gene: .
CDR3nt: TGTGCCAGTAGTCCCACCCGGGACACGGGAAACACCATATATTTT
CDR3aa: CASSPTRDTGNTIYF